Below, one T cell receptor (beta chain) is given with its context. V lost 4 bases and J lost 0, with 13 bases in between. This CDR3 is built from 16 residues. The germline gives CDR1 KGHSH, CDR2 LQKENI. The treatment was: 19 received Ad26.COV2.S at low or high dose, single or two shots; 5 received placebo; per-sample allocation not given. Following the first vaccine or placebo injection, samples were taken on day 63. Measured with immunoSEQ multiplex PCR; TCRdb has only the in-frame clones, and not every one. Counted here are 300,000 to 350,000 clones, 80% to 90% occurring once; the ten biggest clones make up about 10%. The data stem from a study of Ad26.COV2.S vaccination and SARS-CoV-2 variants.

The genes are TRBV18 and TRBJ1-3; D gene ambiguous. The sequencing here drew on peripheral blood, taken in a trial of Ad26.COV2.S vaccine versus placebo. The clonotype comes from a person aged 18 to 59 who received the Ad26.COV2.S COVID-19 vaccine or a placebo. The CDR3, as DNA: TGTGCCAGCTCACGTGAAATGCCCAGCTCTGGAAACACCATATATTTT. It translates to CASSREMPSSGNTIYF.